Shown below are 27 T cell receptor beta chains from a single sample sequenced in a study of T cells in localized non-small cell lung cancer. Produced via immunoSEQ multiplex PCR; TCRdb's table is partial and in-frame only. The data show approximately 83,000 clones, around 90% seen once. The sequenced sample was peripheral blood, obtained before any cancer treatment. The receptors derive from a woman aged 35 to 70 with stage I squamous cell lung carcinoma.

This chain links TRBV5-4 with TRBJ1-1; 7 bases agree with TRBD1. The CDR3 consists of 14 residues. CDR1 and CDR2 (germline): SGHNT, YYREEE (reference sequence). V gave up 4 bases and J gave up 0 bases; unmatched junction bases: 3. CDR3 DNA sequence: TGTGCCAGCAGCCCCGGACAGGTGAACACTGAAGCTTTCTTT. Protein: CASSPGQVNTEAFF.

The chain combines TRBV6-5 with TRBJ1-2; TRBD1 matches at 7 bases. J was trimmed by 11 bases and V by 5 bases; bases with no gene match: 11. Germline V lookup: CDR1 MNHEY, CDR2 SVGAGI. CDR3 length equals 13 residues. This CDR3 is CASSETGLERYTF. The CDR3 DNA reads as TGTGCCAGCAGTGAGACAGGGCTAGAAAGGTACACCTTC.

The chain has TRBV7-2 and TRBJ1-4; D ambiguous. Germline loops: CDR1 SGHTA, CDR2 FQGNSA. V was cut by 5 bases and J by 4 bases, with 14 bases left in between. CDR3 size: 15 residues. CDR3 protein: CASSRSDGFNEKLFF. The CDR3 region has the DNA TGTGCCAGCAGCCGTTCGGACGGGTTTAATGAAAAACTGTTTTTT. Based on the CDR3 plus reference TRBV7-2 and TRBJ1-4, the full variable domain is GAGVSQSPSNKVTEKGKDVELRCDPISGHTALYWYRQSLGQGLEFLIYFQGNSAPDKSGLPSDRFSAERTGGSVSTLTIQRTQQEDSAVYLCASSRSDGFNEKLFFGSGTQLSVL.

V and J are TRBV12-5 and TRBJ1-4, with D unclear. This CDR3 has 16 residues. Germline loops: CDR1 LGHNT, CDR2 FRNRAP. V was shortened by 1 base and J by 2 bases, with 11 bases between the two germline ends. The CDR3 here is CASGLGLGPTNEKLFF. Here the CDR3 DNA reads TGTGCTAGTGGTTTGGGACTTGGGCCCACTAATGAAAAACTGTTTTTT.

The V call is TRBV6-9, the J call TRBJ2-3, with D possibly called TRBD1 or TRBD2 (6 bases each). The V and J ends lost 8 bases and 2 bases respectively, with 17 bases between them. The CDR3 has 15 residues. The germline V gene encodes CDR1 MNHGY and CDR2 SVAAGI. The CDR3 here is CASPRGVGATDTQYF. DNA for the CDR3: TGTGCCAGCCCTAGGGGGGTGGGGGCCACAGATACGCAGTATTTT.

The chain is built from TRBV30 and TRBJ1-6, with D possibly being TRBD1 (5 bases). The CDR3 spans 15 residues. The V end was cut by 2 bases, the J end by 2 bases, with 10 bases between. Looked up from germline, CDR1 is GTSNPN and CDR2 is SVGIG (reference sequence). CDR3 nucleotide sequence: TGTGCCTGGAGTACCGGGGGGGCCTATAATTCACCCCTCCACTTT. Its translation is CAWSTGGAYNSPLHF.

The V gene is TRBV30, the J gene TRBJ2-3; the match to TRBD1 covers 12 bases. The CDR3 consists of 15 residues. Trimming removed 3 bases from V and 9 bases from J; junction bases left unmatched: 10. CDR1 is GTSNPN, CDR2 SVGIG, per germline (reference sequence). CDR3 DNA: TGTGCCTGGAGCGTTGGGACAGGGGGCGCGAGGACGCAGTATTTT. Its protein product is CAWSVGTGGARTQYF.

The rearrangement uses TRBV5-5 and TRBJ2-5; TRBD2 aligns across 9 bases. This CDR3 has 13 amino acids. Germline V gives CDR1 SGHKS, CDR2 YYEKEE (reference sequence). Germline trimming cut 3 bases from V and 3 bases from J; bases unmatched to any gene: 0. The CDR3 coding sequence is TGTGCCAGCAGCTCTAGCGGGGAAGAGACCCAGTACTTC. Its protein product is CASSSSGEETQYF.

The chain carries TRBV10-1 and TRBJ2-1; D gene ambiguous. Per germline, CDR1 WNHNN and CDR2 SYGVQD (reference sequence). The CDR3 is 13 amino acids. The V end lost 0 bases, the J end lost 11 bases, and 11 bases lay between the germline ends. The DNA of the CDR3 is TGCGCCAGCAGTGAGTCGATCGGTTATAAGCAGTTCTTC. Its translation: CASSESIGYKQFF.

The gene calls are TRBV4-1 and TRBJ1-2; D gene uncertain. This CDR3 has 18 amino acids. Germline values: CDR1 MGHRA, CDR2 YSYEKL. Trimming stripped 2 bases from V and 2 bases from J, with 21 bases between. The DNA of the CDR3 is TGCGCCAGCAGCCAATTCGGACCCCCGTTTAGAGCAAACTATGGCTACACCTTC. Protein: CASSQFGPPFRANYGYTF.

The rearrangement uses TRBV18 and TRBJ1-1; unclear D gene. Looked up from germline, CDR1 is KGHSH and CDR2 is LQKENI. This CDR3 is built from 17 residues. V was trimmed by 2 bases and J by 1 base, leaving 17 bases between them. CDR3 DNA sequence: TGTGCCAGCTCACCAATGATATTATCCGAGAGGAACACTGAAGCTTTCTTT. Translating it yields CASSPMILSERNTEAFF. The full variable domain, in which reference TRBV18 and TRBJ1-1 provide the parts outside the CDR3, is NAGVMQNPRHLVRRRGQEARLRCSPMKGHSHVYWYRQLPEEGLKFMVYLQKENIIDESGMPKERFSAEFPKEGPSILRIQQVVRGDSAAYFCASSPMILSERNTEAFFGQGTRLTVV.

This clone appeared a single time. J is TRBJ1-1 and V is TRBV6-6; 9 bases are a match to TRBD1. Germline trimming cut 6 bases from V and 5 bases from J; bases unmatched to any gene: 7. CDR3 length equals 14 residues. The germline gives CDR1 MNHNY, CDR2 SVGAGI (reference sequence). DNA for the CDR3: TGTGCCAGCAGCCCTACAGGGGGCCTTACTGAAGCTTTCTTT. Its protein is CASSPTGGLTEAFF.

This sequence joins TRBV28 and TRBJ1-2, with 9 bases fitting TRBD1. J was trimmed by 7 bases and V by 6 bases; bases with no gene match: 6. CDR3 size: 13 residues. Per germline, CDR1 MDHEN and CDR2 SYDVKM. In DNA, the CDR3 is TGTGCCAGCAGCTTACAGGGGGCTAGTGGCTACACCTTC. Residues: CASSLQGASGYTF.

The chain's CDR3 is CATSRDRGQPQHF. Written as DNA, the CDR3 is TGTGCCACCAGCAGAGACAGGGGTCAGCCCCAGCATTTT. V is TRBV15 and J is TRBJ1-5; a possible D gene is TRBD1 (6 bases). V was pared by 0 bases and J by 6 bases, with 6 bases between. Germline CDR1 and CDR2: LNHNV and YYDKDF (reference sequence). The CDR3 contains 13 residues. The full variable domain, in which reference TRBV15 and TRBJ1-5 provide the parts outside the CDR3, is DAMVIQNPRYQVTQFGKPVTLSCSQTLNHNVMYWYQQKSSQAPKLLFHYYDKDFNNEADTPDNFQSRRPNTSFCFLDIRSPGLGDTAMYLCATSRDRGQPQHFGDGTRLSIL.

CDR3 sequence (DNA): TGCGCCAGCAGCTGGCAGGAGAGCACTGAAGCTTTCTTT. Protein sequence: CASSWQESTEAFF. This sequence joins TRBV5-1 and TRBJ1-1; D remains unclear. Germline V gene data show CDR1 as SGHRS and CDR2 as YFSETQ. There are 13 residues in the CDR3. The V and J ends lost 3 bases and 4 bases respectively, with 10 bases between them.

The rearrangement links TRBV6-1 to TRBJ2-2; the D is unclear. Germline CDR1 and CDR2: MNHNS and SASEGT. Deletions cut 10 bases from V and 8 bases from J, with 11 bases between. The CDR3 covers 11 residues. CDR3 DNA: TGTGCCACCCGGCCCGGGGGGGAGCTGTTTTTT. This encodes CATRPGGELFF.

The chain joins TRBV9 to TRBJ2-7; TRBD1 is a possible D gene (6 bases). Germline CDR1 is SGDLS and CDR2 is YYNGEE. The CDR3 extends over 15 amino acids. V lost 4 bases to trimming and J lost 3 bases, with 17 bases between them. In DNA form, the CDR3 reads TGTGCCAGCAGCCCCCTAGCAGGGGAAGGCTACGAGCAGTACTTC. The encoded protein is CASSPLAGEGYEQYF.

This chain links TRBV25-1 with TRBJ2-3; D unclear. With 7 bases removed from V and 5 bases from J, the gap between germline ends came to 16 bases. Germline CDR1 is MGHDK and CDR2 is SYGVNS. This CDR3 has 14 amino acids. CDR3 coding DNA: TGTGCCAGCACCCCCCCGACTTCGGGAGATACGCAGTATTTT. This codes for CASTPPTSGDTQYF.

In DNA form, the CDR3 reads TGTGCCAGCAGTTTCCGGACAGGTAGGAACACTGAAGCTTTCTTT. The encoded protein is CASSFRTGRNTEAFF. This chain links TRBV6-5 with TRBJ1-1; 7 bases map to TRBD1. Germline V gives CDR1 MNHEY, CDR2 SVGAGI. J was trimmed by 1 base and V by 4 bases; bases with no gene match: 6. The CDR3 runs to 15 residues.

The rearrangement uses TRBV11-1 and TRBJ1-1; D is uncertain. The CDR3 spans 14 residues. V was clipped by 6 bases and J by 3 bases, with 14 bases between them. The germline V gene has CDR1 SGHAT and CDR2 FQDESV (reference sequence). The CDR3 reads CASRPTGQYTEAFF. In nucleotides, the CDR3 is TGTGCCAGCAGGCCAACCGGCCAGTACACTGAAGCTTTCTTT.

This clone has more than one count but fewer than ten. The CDR3: CASSKEDRANEKLFF. The CDR3 coding sequence is TGTGCCAGCTCTAAAGAGGACAGGGCCAATGAAAAACTGTTTTTT. The V gene is TRBV18, the J gene TRBJ1-4; 8 nucleotides match TRBD1. V lost 6 bases and J lost 5; bases outside the gene matches: 8. The CDR3 covers 15 residues. Germline V lookup: CDR1 KGHSH, CDR2 LQKENI. Using reference TRBV18 and TRBJ1-4 for the parts outside the CDR3, the full variable domain is NAGVMQNPRHLVRRRGQEARLRCSPMKGHSHVYWYRQLPEEGLKFMVYLQKENIIDESGMPKERFSAEFPKEGPSILRIQQVVRGDSAAYFCASSKEDRANEKLFFGSGTQLSVL.

The chain joins TRBV2 to TRBJ2-3; 8 bases match TRBD1. This CDR3 region has 14 residues. With 8 bases clipped from V and 1 base from J, the junction kept 5 bases outside the gene matches. Per the germline V gene, CDR1 is SNHLY and CDR2 is FYNNEI. CDR3 residues: CASGGTGRTDTQYF. The CDR3, as DNA: TGTGCCAGCGGCGGGACAGGCCGCACAGATACGCAGTATTTT.

V usage is TRBV5-4 and J usage is TRBJ1-1, with 9 nucleotides matching TRBD1. V dropped 2 bases and J dropped 1; count of bases not matched to a gene: 3. The CDR3 has 15 residues. CDR1 and CDR2 from the germline V gene are SGHNT and YYREEE (reference sequence). CDR3: CASSFTGGPNTEAFF. CDR3 in DNA: TGTGCCAGCAGCTTTACAGGGGGCCCGAACACTGAAGCTTTCTTT.

The chain employs TRBV2 and TRBJ2-2; 15 bases map to TRBD2. The germline V gene encodes CDR1 SNHLY and CDR2 FYNNEI. V shed 6 bases and J 1 base; nucleotides not matched to a gene: 6. This CDR3 has 18 amino acids. The CDR3 DNA follows: TGTGCCAGCAGGGGGACTAGCGGGGGGACCCTGAACACCGGGGAGCTGTTTTTT. Translated, it gives CASRGTSGGTLNTGELFF.

The sample holds one count of this clone. This chain connects TRBV6-1 to TRBJ2-7; D might be TRBD2 (6 bases). The V end lost 4 bases, the J end lost 5 bases, and 18 bases lay between the germline ends. CDR3 length equals 15 residues. Per the germline V gene, CDR1 is MNHNS and CDR2 is SASEGT. CDR3 in amino acids: CASSVGAGSGDEQYF. The CDR3 nucleotides are TGTGCCAGCAGTGTCGGGGCGGGCTCGGGAGACGAGCAGTACTTC.

This sequence joins TRBV28 and TRBJ1-2, with TRBD1 identical over 7 bases. Germline V gene sequence: CDR1 MDHEN, CDR2 SYDVKM. The V gene end was trimmed by 2 bases and the J gene end by 3 bases; junction bases not matched to a gene: 3. The CDR3 is made up of 14 amino acids. The CDR3 bases are TGTGCCAGCAGTTTAGAGGGGGCAGACTATGGCTACACCTTC. Its translation is CASSLEGADYGYTF.

The J gene is TRBJ1-6, the V gene TRBV5-1; D is ambiguous. Deletions cut 0 bases from V and 4 bases from J, with 8 bases between. The CDR3 extends over 15 amino acids. Germline V CDR1 and CDR2: SGHRS, YFSETQ. The CDR3 loop reads CASSLGPGYNSPLHF. The CDR3 DNA reads as TGCGCCAGCAGCTTGGGGCCAGGATATAATTCACCCCTCCACTTT.